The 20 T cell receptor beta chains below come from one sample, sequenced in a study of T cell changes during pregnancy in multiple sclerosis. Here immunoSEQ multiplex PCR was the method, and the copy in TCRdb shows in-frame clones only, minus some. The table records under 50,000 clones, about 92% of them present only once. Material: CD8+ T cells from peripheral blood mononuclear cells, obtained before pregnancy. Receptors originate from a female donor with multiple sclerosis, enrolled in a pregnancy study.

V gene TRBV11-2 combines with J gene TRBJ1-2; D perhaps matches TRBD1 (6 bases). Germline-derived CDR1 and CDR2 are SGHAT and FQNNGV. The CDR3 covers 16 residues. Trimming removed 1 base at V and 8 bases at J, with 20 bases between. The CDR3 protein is CASSLALASRGNGYTF. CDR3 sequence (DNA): TGTGCCAGCAGCTTAGCTCTGGCTTCGAGGGGGAACGGCTACACCTTC.

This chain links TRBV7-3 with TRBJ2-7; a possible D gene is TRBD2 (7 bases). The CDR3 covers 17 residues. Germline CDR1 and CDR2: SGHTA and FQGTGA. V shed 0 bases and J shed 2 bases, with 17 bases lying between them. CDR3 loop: CASSLTGGAMAPYEQYF. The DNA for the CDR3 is TGTGCCAGCAGCTTAACTGGGGGGGCTATGGCTCCCTACGAGCAGTACTTC.

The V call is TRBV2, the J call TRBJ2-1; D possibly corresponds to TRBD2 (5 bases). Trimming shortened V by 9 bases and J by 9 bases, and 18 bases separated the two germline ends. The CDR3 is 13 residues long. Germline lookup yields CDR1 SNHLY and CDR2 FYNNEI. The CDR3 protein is CASREGRGSEQFF. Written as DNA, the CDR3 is TGTGCCAGTCGTGAGGGTCGGGGTAGTGAGCAGTTCTTC.

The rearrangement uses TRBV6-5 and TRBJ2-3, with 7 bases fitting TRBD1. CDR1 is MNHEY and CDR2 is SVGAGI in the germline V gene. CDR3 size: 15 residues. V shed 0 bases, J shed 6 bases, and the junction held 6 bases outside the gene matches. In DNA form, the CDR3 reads TGTGCCAGCAGTTACTCGATGGGACAGTTGGATACGCAGTATTTT. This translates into CASSYSMGQLDTQYF.

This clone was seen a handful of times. Here the CDR3 DNA reads TGTGCCAGCAGTTACTCGGCGGGACAGGGGGGAAACACCATATATTTT. Protein sequence: CASSYSAGQGGNTIYF. The chain employs TRBV6-5 and TRBJ1-3; the match to TRBD1 covers 10 bases. The CDR3 consists of 16 residues. The trim removed 0 bases at V and 4 bases at J, leaving 3 bases unmatched. Germline CDR1 and CDR2: MNHEY and SVGAGI.

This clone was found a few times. CDR3 loop: CASFEGRRAFF. In nucleotides, the CDR3 is TGTGCCAGCTTTGAGGGAAGGAGGGCTTTCTTT. This chain joins TRBV18 and TRBJ1-1, with D hard to call. This CDR3 has 11 residues. CDR1 KGHSH and CDR2 LQKENI come from the germline V gene. The ends were cut back, 7 bases at V and 11 bases at J, with 14 bases in the middle.

CDR3 sequence: CASSQSLGVQPQHF. In nucleotides, the CDR3 is TGTGCCAGCAGCCAATCTTTAGGGGTTCAGCCCCAGCATTTT. The rearrangement links TRBV16 to TRBJ1-5; the D gene is possibly TRBD1 (5 bases). In germline, CDR1 is KGHSY, CDR2 FQNENV. V shed 0 bases and J shed 6 bases, with 9 bases lying between them. The CDR3 consists of 14 residues.

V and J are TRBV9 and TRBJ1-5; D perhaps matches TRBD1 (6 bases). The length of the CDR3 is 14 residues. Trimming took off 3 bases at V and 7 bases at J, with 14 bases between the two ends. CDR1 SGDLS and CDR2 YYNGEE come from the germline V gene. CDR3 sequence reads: CASSEGGAWQPQHF. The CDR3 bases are TGTGCCAGCAGCGAGGGGGGGGCATGGCAGCCCCAGCATTTT.

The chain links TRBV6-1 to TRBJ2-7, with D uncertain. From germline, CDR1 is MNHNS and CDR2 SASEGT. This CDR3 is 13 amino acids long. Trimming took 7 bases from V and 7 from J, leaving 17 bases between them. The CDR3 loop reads CASTAQVESEQYF. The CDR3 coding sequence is TGTGCCAGCACCGCGCAGGTAGAGTCGGAGCAGTACTTC.

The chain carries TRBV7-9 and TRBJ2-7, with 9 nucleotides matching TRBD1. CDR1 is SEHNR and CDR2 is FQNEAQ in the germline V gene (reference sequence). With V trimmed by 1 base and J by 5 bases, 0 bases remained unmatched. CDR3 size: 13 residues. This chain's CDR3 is CASSLGQGDEQYF. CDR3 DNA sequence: TGTGCCAGCAGCTTAGGACAGGGGGACGAGCAGTACTTC.

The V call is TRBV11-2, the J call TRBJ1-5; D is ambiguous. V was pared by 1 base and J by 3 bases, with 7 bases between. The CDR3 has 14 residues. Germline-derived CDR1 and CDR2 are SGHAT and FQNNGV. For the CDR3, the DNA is TGTGCCAGCAGCTTAGCGTCTTTCAATCAGCCCCAGCATTTT. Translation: CASSLASFNQPQHF.

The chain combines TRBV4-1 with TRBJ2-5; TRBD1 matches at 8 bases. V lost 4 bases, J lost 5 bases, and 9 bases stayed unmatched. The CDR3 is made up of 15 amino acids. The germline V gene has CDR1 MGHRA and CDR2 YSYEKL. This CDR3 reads CASSLRAGGEETQYF. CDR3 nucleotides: TGCGCCAGCAGCCTACGAGCAGGGGGCGAGGAGACCCAGTACTTC.

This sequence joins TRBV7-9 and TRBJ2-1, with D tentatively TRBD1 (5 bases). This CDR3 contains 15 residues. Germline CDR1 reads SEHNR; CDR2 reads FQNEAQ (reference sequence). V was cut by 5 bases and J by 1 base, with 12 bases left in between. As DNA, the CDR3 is TGTGCCAGCAGCGCGACAGTTAGATCCTACAATGAGCAGTTCTTC. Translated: CASSATVRSYNEQFF. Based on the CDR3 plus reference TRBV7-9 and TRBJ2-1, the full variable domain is DTGVSQNPRHKITKRGQNVTFRCDPISEHNRLYWYRQTLGQGPEFLTYFQNEAQLEKSRLLSDRFSAERPKGSFSTLEIQRTEQGDSAMYLCASSATVRSYNEQFFGPGTRLTVL.

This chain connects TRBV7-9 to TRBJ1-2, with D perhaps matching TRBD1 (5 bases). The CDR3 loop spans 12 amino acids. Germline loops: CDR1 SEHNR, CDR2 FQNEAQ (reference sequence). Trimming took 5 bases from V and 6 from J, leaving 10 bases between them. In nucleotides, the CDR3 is TGTGCCAGCAGCCCCGGGGGAAATGGCTACACCTTC. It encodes CASSPGGNGYTF. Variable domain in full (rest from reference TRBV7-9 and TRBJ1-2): DTGVSQNPRHKITKRGQNVTFRCDPISEHNRLYWYRQTLGQGPEFLTYFQNEAQLEKSRLLSDRFSAERPKGSFSTLEIQRTEQGDSAMYLCASSPGGNGYTFGSGTRLTVV.

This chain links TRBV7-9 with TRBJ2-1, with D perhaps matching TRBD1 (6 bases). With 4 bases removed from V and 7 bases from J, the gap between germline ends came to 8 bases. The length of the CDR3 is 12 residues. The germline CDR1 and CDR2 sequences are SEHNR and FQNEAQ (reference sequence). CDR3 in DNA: TGTGCCAGCAGCTCCAGGGGAAATGAGCAGTTCTTC. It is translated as CASSSRGNEQFF.

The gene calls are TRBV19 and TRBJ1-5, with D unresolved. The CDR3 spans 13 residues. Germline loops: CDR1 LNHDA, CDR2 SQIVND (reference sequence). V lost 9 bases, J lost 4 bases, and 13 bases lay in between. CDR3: CASSLWENQPQHF. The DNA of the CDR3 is TGTGCCAGCTCTCTTTGGGAGAATCAGCCCCAGCATTTT.

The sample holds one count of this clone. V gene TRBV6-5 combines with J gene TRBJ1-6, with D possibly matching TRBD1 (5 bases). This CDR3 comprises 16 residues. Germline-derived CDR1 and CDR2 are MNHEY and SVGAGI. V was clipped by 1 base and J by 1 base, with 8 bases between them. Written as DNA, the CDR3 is TGTGCCAGCAGTTACTTCGGGGGTTCCTATAATTCACCCCTCCACTTT. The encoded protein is CASSYFGGSYNSPLHF.

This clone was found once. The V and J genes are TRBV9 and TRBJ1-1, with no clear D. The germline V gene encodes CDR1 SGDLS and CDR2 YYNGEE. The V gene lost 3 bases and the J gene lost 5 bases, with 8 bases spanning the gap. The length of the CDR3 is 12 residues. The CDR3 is CASSATGTEAFF. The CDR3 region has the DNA TGTGCCAGCAGCGCTACCGGGACTGAAGCTTTCTTT. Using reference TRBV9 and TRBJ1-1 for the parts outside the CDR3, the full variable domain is DSGVTQTPKHLITATGQRVTLRCSPRSGDLSVYWYQQSLDQGLQFLIQYYNGEERAKGNILERFSAQQFPDLHSELNLSSLELGDSALYFCASSATGTEAFFGQGTRLTVV.

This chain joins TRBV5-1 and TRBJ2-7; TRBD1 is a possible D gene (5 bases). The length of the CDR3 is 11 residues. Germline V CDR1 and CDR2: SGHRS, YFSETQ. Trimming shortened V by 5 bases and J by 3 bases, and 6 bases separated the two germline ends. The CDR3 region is CASRQGYEQYF. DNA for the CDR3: TGCGCCAGCAGGCAGGGCTACGAGCAGTACTTC. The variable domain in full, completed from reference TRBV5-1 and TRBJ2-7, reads KAGVTQTPRYLIKTRGQQVTLSCSPISGHRSVSWYQQTPGQGLQFLFEYFSETQRNKGNFPGRFSGRQFSNSRSEMNVSTLELGDSALYLCASRQGYEQYFGPGTRLTVT.

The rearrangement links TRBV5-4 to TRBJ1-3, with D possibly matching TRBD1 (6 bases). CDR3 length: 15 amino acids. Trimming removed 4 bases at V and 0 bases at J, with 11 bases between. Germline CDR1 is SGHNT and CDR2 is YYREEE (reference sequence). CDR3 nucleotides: TGTGCCAGCAGCGCTACAGGGAACTCTGGAAACACCATATATTTT. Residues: CASSATGNSGNTIYF. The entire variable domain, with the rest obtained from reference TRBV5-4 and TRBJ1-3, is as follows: ETGVTQSPTHLIKTRGQQVTLRCSSQSGHNTVSWYQQALGQGPQFIFQYYREEENGRGNFPPRFSGLQFPNYSSELNVNALELDDSALYLCASSATGNSGNTIYFGEGSWLTVV.